These T cell receptor beta chains were read from a single sample in a study of breast tumors, draining lymph nodes, adjacent tissues. TCRdb re-called the multiplex PCR reads through MiXCR, storing one row per CDR3 protein. The top ten clones hold roughly 2% of a sample with about 130,000 distinct CDR3 sequences, around 20% of them seen once. Material: axillary lymph node tissue. The source is a female donor with breast cancer. Some clones in this sample may be carry-over from other donors' samples. Each CDR3 is given with its conserved first and last residue. A D gene is named only where the DNA matches it firmly. The listing skips clone size in some rows; elsewhere it reads once, few, many or a size class.

TRBV5-4,14,few,.,TRBJ2-2,CASSLGENTGELFF,TGTGCCAGCAGCTTGGGTGAGAACACCGGGGAGCTGTTTTTT
TRBV12-3/TRBV12-4,15,many,TRBD2,TRBJ2-7,CASSLVAGRRNEQYF,TGTGCCAGCAGTTTAGTAGCGGGAAGGAGGAACGAGCAGTACTTC
TRBV5-6,16,many,.,TRBJ1-6,CASSYLADFYNSPLHF,TGTGCCAGCAGCTACTTAGCAGACTTCTATAATTCACCCCTCCACTTT
TRBV27,17,many,TRBD2,TRBJ2-3,CASSLRLADTSTDTQYF,TGTGCCAGCAGTTTAAGGCTAGCGGACACAAGCACAGATACGCAGTATTTT
TRBV28,11,few,TRBD1,TRBJ2-7,CASQGAYEQYF,TGTGCCAGCCAGGGGGCGTACGAGCAGTACTTC
TRBV6-2/TRBV6-3,16,many,.,TRBJ2-6,CASSLSGGGGANVLTF,TGTGCCAGCAGTTTATCGGGGGGCGGTGGGGCCAACGTCCTGACTTTC
TRBV7-9,14,many,.,TRBJ2-1,CASSYASSYNEQFF,TGTGCCAGCAGCTACGCCTCCTCCTACAATGAGCAGTTCTTC
TRBV28,13,.,.,TRBJ1-2,CASVARGAGGYTF,TGTGCCAGCGTCGCGAGGGGGGCAGGGGGCTACACCTTC
TRBV29-1,14,many,.,TRBJ2-3,CSVRSRELTDTQYF,TGCAGCGTTAGGTCGCGGGAACTCACAGATACGCAGTATTTT
TRBV2,15,many,.,TRBJ1-2,CASSLPGELGYGYTF,TGTGCCAGCAGCCTCCCCGGGGAGTTGGGCTATGGCTACACCTTC
TRBV27,14,few,TRBD2,TRBJ2-5,CASRRTSVQETQYF,TGTGCCAGCCGCCGGACTAGCGTCCAAGAGACCCAGTACTTC
TRBV20-1,14,many,TRBD2,TRBJ2-2,CSASSSGTTGELFF,TGCAGTGCCAGTAGTAGCGGGACAACCGGGGAGCTGTTTTTT
TRBV5-1,13,many,.,TRBJ2-5,CASSLVSQETQYF,TGCGCCAGCAGCTTGGTGTCCCAAGAGACCCAGTACTTC
TRBV7-2,16,many,.,TRBJ1-6,CASSLQPRNNNSPLHF,TGTGCCAGCAGCTTACAGCCCCGAAATAATAATTCACCCCTCCACTTT
TRBV10-3,15,many,.,TRBJ1-3,CAIGWGPSSGNTIYF,TGTGCCATAGGTTGGGGGCCAAGCTCTGGAAACACCATATATTTT
TRBV5-4,16,.,TRBD2,TRBJ2-3,CASGVGLAGGTDTQYF,TGTGCCAGCGGCGTGGGACTAGCGGGAGGTACAGATACGCAGTATTTT
TRBV3-1,13,few,.,TRBJ1-5,CASSQMTDQPQHF,TGTGCCAGCAGCCAAATGACTGATCAGCCCCAGCATTTT
TRBV7-3,15,.,TRBD1,TRBJ2-1,CASSQGQVSYNEQFF,TGTGCCAGCAGCCAGGGACAGGTTTCCTACAATGAGCAGTTCTTC
TRBV18,19,few,TRBD1,TRBJ2-1,CASSPYPTGGFVEGNEQFF,TGTGCCAGCTCACCTTACCCGACAGGGGGCTTCGTTGAGGGCAATGAGCAGTTCTTC
TRBV5-1,14,.,.,TRBJ2-2,CASSIQGNTGELFF,TGCGCCAGCAGCATACAGGGGAACACCGGGGAGCTGTTTTTT
TRBV20-1,15,.,TRBD1,TRBJ1-6,CGARGMGQVDSPLHF,TGCGGTGCTAGGGGAATGGGACAGGTGGATTCACCCCTCCACTTT
TRBV6-2/TRBV6-3,13,.,TRBD2,TRBJ2-1,CASSYNSGRAGFF,TGTGCCAGCAGTTATAATAGCGGGAGGGCCGGGTTCTTC
TRBV28,11,few,.,TRBJ1-4,CSSGTNEKLFF,TGTAGTTCAGGAACTAATGAAAAACTGTTTTTT
TRBV27,14,many,.,TRBJ1-6,CASRPGASYSPLHF,TGTGCCAGCAGGCCCGGGGCCAGTTATTCACCCCTCCACTTT
TRBV12-3/TRBV12-4,17,many,TRBD2,TRBJ2-1,CASSRTSGRGGANEQFF,TGTGCCAGCAGTCGAACTAGCGGGAGAGGGGGTGCAAATGAGCAGTTCTTC
TRBV4-1,16,many,.,TRBJ1-4,CASSQSPIGRGEKLFF,TGCGCCAGCAGCCAAAGTCCCATTGGTCGGGGTGAAAAACTGTTTTTT
TRBV6-5,13,.,.,TRBJ2-5,CASSVVSLGTQYF,TGTGCCAGTTCCGTCGTAAGCCTCGGGACCCAGTACTTC
TRBV5-5,15,many,.,TRBJ1-2,CASSFDPVVNYGYTF,TGTGCCAGCAGCTTTGATCCGGTAGTTAACTATGGCTACACCTTC
TRBV10-3,14,many,.,TRBJ2-1,CAIADRSGGNEQFF,TGTGCCATCGCGGATCGGAGCGGCGGCAATGAGCAGTTCTTC
TRBV4-1,16,many,.,TRBJ2-1,CASSQQAAGSYNEQFF,TGCGCCAGCAGCCAGCAGGCAGCGGGCTCCTACAATGAGCAGTTCTTC
TRBV6-1,13,many,TRBD2,TRBJ2-7,CASESGTPYEQYF,TGTGCCAGCGAAAGCGGGACCCCCTACGAGCAGTACTTC
TRBV5-1,14,many,.,TRBJ1-2,CASSFTGPPGGYTF,TGCGCCAGCAGCTTCACCGGGCCACCCGGTGGCTACACCTTC